These 15 T cell receptor beta chains came from one sample sequenced in a study of cytomegalovirus exposure and HLA in healthy donors. The PCR had 60 Vbeta and 13 Jbeta primers. Sequencing used immunoSEQ multiplex PCR; TCRdb keeps in-frame clones, though not all of them. The sample includes 250,000 to 350,000 clones, just over 70% of them seen just once. The sample comprised PBMCs. The receptors stem from a female donor in good health and CMV-seronegative.

This chain links TRBV2 with TRBJ2-1; D is possibly TRBD1 (5 bases). CDR3 size: 14 residues. The germline V gene has CDR1 SNHLY and CDR2 FYNNEI. Trimming cost V 6 bases and J 1 base, with 10 bases left between them. CDR3 sequence (DNA): TGTGCCAGCAGGGGGCGAAGATCCTACAATGAGCAGTTCTTC. Protein: CASRGRRSYNEQFF.

This sequence joins TRBV5-1 and TRBJ1-4; possibly TRBD1 for D (5 bases). The germline V and J ends were trimmed by 0 bases and 9 bases, with 9 bases remaining between them. The germline V gene encodes CDR1 SGHRS and CDR2 YFSETQ. CDR3 size: 13 residues. The CDR3 bases are TGCGCCAGCAGCTTGGCGGACAACCAAAAACTGTTTTTT. It encodes CASSLADNQKLFF.

The chain employs TRBV11-2 and TRBJ2-2, with 7 bases matching TRBD2. CDR3 size: 15 residues. Unmatched junction bases numbered 11, after V lost 5 bases and J lost 8 bases. The germline V gene has CDR1 SGHAT and CDR2 FQNNGV. DNA for the CDR3: TGTGCCAGCAGCCCCAGTGCGGGGGAGTCGGGGGAGCTGTTTTTT. Its translation: CASSPSAGESGELFF.

This clone was recorded a few times. V gene TRBV19 combines with J gene TRBJ1-5; 8 bases line up with TRBD1. Trimming removed 0 bases from V and 6 bases from J; junction bases left unmatched: 7. The germline gives CDR1 LNHDA, CDR2 SQIVND (reference sequence). The CDR3 runs 16 residues. Here the CDR3 DNA reads TGTGCCAGTAGTATAGATCTCGGACAGGGAATTCAGCCCCAGCATTTT. The encoded protein is CASSIDLGQGIQPQHF.

Note on this clone: A read error may produce the germline difference seen at one junction end. The rearrangement joins TRBV13 to TRBJ2-7; TRBD2 is a possible D gene (5 bases). Germline CDR1 PRHDT, CDR2 FYEKMQ (reference sequence). The CDR3 has 13 residues. The CDR3 region has the DNA TGTGCCAGCAGGGACTTGCAATCCTACAAGCAGTACTTC. Its protein product is CASRDLQSYKQYF. Full variable domain (remainder filled in from reference TRBV13 and TRBJ2-7): AAGVIQSPRHLIKEKRETATLKCYPIPRHDTVYWYQQGPGQDPQFLISFYEKMQSDKGSIPDRFSAQQFSDYHSELNMSSLELGDSALYFCASRDLQSYKQYFGPGTRLTVT.

This clone was seen only a few times. This sequence joins TRBV28 and TRBJ1-2, with a weak D call TRBD1 (6 bases). This CDR3 contains 17 residues. Trimming removed 6 bases at V and 6 bases at J, with 26 bases between. The V gene's germline CDR1 is MDHEN and CDR2 SYDVKM. This chain's CDR3 is CASSLAGGQSGWDGYTF. The CDR3 bases are TGTGCCAGCAGCCTGGCCGGGGGGCAGTCAGGTTGGGATGGCTACACCTTC.

This clone was picked up a small number of times. The rearrangement joins TRBV18 to TRBJ1-5; 7 bases map to TRBD1. Trimming removed 6 bases from V and 0 bases from J; junction bases left unmatched: 5. The CDR3 totals 15 residues. CDR1 is KGHSH, CDR2 LQKENI, per germline. The chain's CDR3 is CASSQTGVSNQPQHF. The CDR3 DNA is TGTGCCAGCTCGCAAACAGGGGTTAGCAATCAGCCCCAGCATTTT.

The V and J genes are TRBV7-3 and TRBJ1-1; D gene unclear. The CDR3 consists of 13 residues. Germline V CDR1 and CDR2: SGHTA, FQGTGA. Trimming removed 2 bases at V and 4 bases at J, with 8 bases between. CDR3 nucleotides: TGTGCCAGCAGCTTATTGCCAGTCACTGAAGCTTTCTTT. Encoded protein: CASSLLPVTEAFF.

The V and J genes are TRBV30 and TRBJ1-2; no firm D call. There are 12 residues in the CDR3. Trimming shortened V by 4 bases and J by 8 bases, and 14 bases separated the two germline ends. The germline CDR1 and CDR2 sequences are GTSNPN and SVGIG (reference sequence). The CDR3 loop reads CAWKEGSMGYTF. The CDR3 DNA reads TGTGCCTGGAAGGAGGGATCTATGGGCTACACCTTC.

The chain combines TRBV1 with TRBJ2-1; TRBD1 reflects the table's D call only, with no check against the DNA. TRBV1 corresponds to a pseudogene. The CDR3 covers 18 residues. CDR3 sequence (DNA): TGCACCAGCAGCCATGAAAGGGTAGGACAGACCCTCTACAATGAGCAGTTCTTC. Its translation: CTSSHERVGQTLYNEQFF.

The chain links TRBV28 to TRBJ2-7; tentative D call: TRBD1 (6 bases). The CDR3 runs 12 residues. Trimming cost V 4 bases and J 10 bases, with 14 bases left between them. Germline CDR1 MDHEN, CDR2 SYDVKM. CDR3 sequence: CASSSDRRIQYF. Here the CDR3 DNA reads TGTGCCAGCAGTTCCGACAGGCGGATCCAGTACTTC.

A single count supports this clone. The junction and the germline gene differ at one end; a read error may be behind it. The chain couples TRBV28 to TRBJ1-4; TRBD1 aligns across 8 bases. The CDR3 extends over 15 amino acids. Germline CDR1 reads MDHEN; CDR2 reads SYDVKM. DNA for the CDR3: TGTGCCGGCAGAGGTCAGGGGGCTCTTGAGGAAAAACTGTTTTTT. This encodes CAGRGQGALEEKLFF.

The V call is TRBV9, the J call TRBJ2-5; 8 bases are a match to TRBD1. With 2 bases clipped from V and 5 bases from J, the junction kept 5 bases outside the gene matches. The CDR3 is 14 amino acids. Per the germline V gene, CDR1 is SGDLS and CDR2 is YYNGEE. The chain's CDR3 is CASSVGDRKETQYF. The CDR3 coding sequence is TGTGCCAGCAGCGTGGGGGACAGGAAGGAGACCCAGTACTTC.

In regard to this clone: The junction and the germline gene differ at one end; a read error may be behind it. The chain recombines TRBV5-4 with TRBJ2-5, with 7 bases identical to TRBD2. Looked up from germline, CDR1 is SGHNT and CDR2 is YYREEE (reference sequence). The CDR3 length is 15 residues. The CDR3 is CASRDPGGTSETRYF. The DNA for the CDR3 is TGTGCCAGCAGAGACCCGGGGGGAACCTCAGAGACCCGGTACTTC. Together with reference TRBV5-4 and TRBJ2-5, the CDR3 gives the full variable domain: ETGVTQSPTHLIKTRGQQVTLRCSSQSGHNTVSWYQQALGQGPQFIFQYYREEENGRGNFPPRFSGLQFPNYSSELNVNALELDDSALYLCASRDPGGTSETRYFGPGTRLLVL.

The sample holds a few counts of this clone. Compared with germline, one end of the junction differs, possibly owing to a read error. The chain recombines TRBV7-9 with TRBJ2-1; D is possibly TRBD1 (6 bases). This CDR3 spans 15 amino acids. Germline V lookup: CDR1 SEHNR, CDR2 FQNEAQ (reference sequence). The CDR3 is CSSTGTNGSYNEQFF. The CDR3 DNA follows: TGTTCCAGCACCGGGACAAATGGTTCCTACAATGAGCAGTTCTTC.